Included here is one T cell receptor beta chain sequence, with context. A read error may be the cause here, since a much bigger clone is one base away. A read error is likely, as this CDR3 ends without the conserved phenylalanine or tryptophan. Two-round multiplex PCR amplified TCR beta CDR3 from genomic DNA. It was primers specific to each TRBV and TRBJ gene that first-round PCR used. TCRdb analysed the multiplex PCR reads with MiXCR anew, one entry per CDR3 protein. The sample records around 13,000 distinct CDR3 sequences, 40% to 45% being singletons. The data were obtained in a study of prognosis after radiotherapy for stage I lung cancer. Study information: After radiotherapy, 15 showed no significant progression while four developed distant metastases (median around seven months).

Among the patients, all were node-negative on CT and PET/CT, and none had received prior chemotherapy or radiotherapy or had other malignancies. The V and J ends lost 5 bases and 2 bases respectively, with 14 bases between them. The CDR3 sequence is 15 residues long. V usage is TRBV12-3 or TRBV12-4 and J usage is TRBJ2-3; D may be TRBD2 (5 bases). This material consisted of PBMCs, taken before or after stereotactic body radiation therapy (not recorded which). This sequence was found in a donor over 45 with non-small cell lung cancer. CDR3 sequence: CASSLRVAITDTQYL. In DNA form, the CDR3 reads TGTGCCAGCAGTCTGAGGGTTGCTATCACAGATACGCAGTATCTT.